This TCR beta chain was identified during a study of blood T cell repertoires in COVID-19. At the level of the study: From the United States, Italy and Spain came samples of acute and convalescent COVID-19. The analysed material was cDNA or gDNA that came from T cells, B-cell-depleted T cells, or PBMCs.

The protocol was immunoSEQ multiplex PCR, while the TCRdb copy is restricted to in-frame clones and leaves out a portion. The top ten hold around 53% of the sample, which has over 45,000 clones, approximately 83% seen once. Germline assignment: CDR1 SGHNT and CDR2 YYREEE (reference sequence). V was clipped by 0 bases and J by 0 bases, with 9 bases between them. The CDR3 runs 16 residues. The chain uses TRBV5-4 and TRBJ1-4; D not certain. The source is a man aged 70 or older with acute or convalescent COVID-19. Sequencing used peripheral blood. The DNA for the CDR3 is TGTGCCAGCAGCTTGGGCGGGCGTACAACTAATGAAAAACTGTTTTTT. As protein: CASSLGGRTTNEKLFF.